The 4 T cell receptor beta chains given below trace back to one sample, sequenced in a study of human T cells and chemical hapten exposure. The time point here: patch test 1, 2 weeks after DPC sensitization. Treatment reported: therapeutic diphenylcyclopropenone sensitization with weekly scalp DPC. TCRdb called the RACE reads again in MiXCR, with one record for every CDR3 protein. Of 65,000 to 95,000 distinct CDR3 sequences in the sample, approximately 10% were seen once. The source material was whole blood, sampled in connection with sensitization to the hapten diphenylcyclopropenone (DPC). Receptor source: a woman aged 55-75 years with alopecia areata. Some clones in this sample may be carry-over from other donors' samples.

V usage is TRBV24-1 and J usage is TRBJ2-7; D unclear. Per the germline V gene, CDR1 is KGHDR and CDR2 is SFDVKD. The CDR3 extends over 15 amino acids. V dropped 7 bases and J dropped 5 bases, with 20 bases sitting between them. The CDR3 DNA reads TGTGCCACCAGACTCCTCCCGGGCAGCTCGCACGAGCAGTACTTC. This gives the protein CATRLLPGSSHEQYF.

The chain employs TRBV5-1 and TRBJ1-6; D gene unclear. The CDR3 runs 14 residues. V was trimmed by 2 bases and J by 5 bases, leaving 8 bases between them. Germline CDR1 and CDR2: SGHRS and YFSETQ. The DNA of the CDR3 is TGCGCCAGCAGCTTTAGGGAAAATAATTCACCCCTCCACTTT. Protein: CASSFRENNSPLHF.

This clonotype was seen ten or more times. V is TRBV6-1 and J is TRBJ2-1, with D tentatively TRBD1 (5 bases). Trimming pared 2 bases from V and 8 bases from J, leaving 16 bases between. Germline V gene data show CDR1 as MNHNS and CDR2 as SASEGT. This CDR3 comprises 15 residues. The CDR3 DNA is TGTGCCAGCAGTGAAACCCAACGAGTCAGGGATGAGCAGTTCTTC. Residues: CASSETQRVRDEQFF.

This clonotype appeared many times. The J gene is TRBJ2-2, the V gene TRBV5-1; D may correspond to TRBD1 or TRBD2 (5 bases each). Trimming stripped 9 bases from V and 6 bases from J, with 18 bases between. CDR1 SGHRS and CDR2 YFSETQ come from the germline V gene. The CDR3 is made up of 14 amino acids. The CDR3 spells CATRDGSGAGELFF. The CDR3 DNA reads as TGCGCCACCCGGGACGGAAGCGGTGCCGGGGAGCTGTTTTTT. Full variable domain (missing parts from reference TRBV5-1 and TRBJ2-2): KAGVTQTPRYLIKTRGQQVTLSCSPISGHRSVSWYQQTPGQGLQFLFEYFSETQRNKGNFPGRFSGRQFSNSRSEMNVSTLELGDSALYLCATRDGSGAGELFFGEGSRLTVL.